This T cell receptor (beta chain) emerged from a study of T cell responses to AZD1222 COVID-19 vaccine. The junction had 12 bases not matched to a gene; V was cut back by 3 bases and J by 7 bases. CDR1 is DFQATT and CDR2 is SNEGSKA in the germline V gene (reference sequence). The CDR3 runs to 16 residues. Profiled with immunoSEQ multiplex PCR; TCRdb holds only in-frame clones, not every one. The table has around 200,000 clones, roughly 88% seen once; the top ten hold approximately 0.98%. The sample consisted of peripheral blood, taken on day 0 of AZD1222 vaccination. The J gene is TRBJ2-1, the V gene TRBV20-1; 10 bases agree with TRBD2. The source of this sequence is an adult in good health. CDR3 sequence (DNA): TGCAGTGCTAGTTGGCTAGCGGGAGTTTATAGGAATGAGCAGTTCTTC. It is translated as CSASWLAGVYRNEQFF.